These T cell receptor beta chains were read from a single sample in a study of human thymus T cells. Repertoires were generated with immunoSEQ multiplex PCR, while TCRdb's copy carries only in-frame clones and drops some. The data show about 43,000 clones, 95% seen once. The source material was blood. The receptors were sampled from a girl under three years old with a congenital heart defect but otherwise immunologically healthy. CDR3s include the opening cysteine and the closing phenylalanine or tryptophan. Fields, in order: clone size, J gene, V gene, D gene, CDR3 DNA, CDR3 protein. A D gene is named only where the DNA matches it firmly. The size entry is marked missing in some rows and otherwise reads once, few, many or a size class.

>-|TRBJ2-7|TRBV30|TRBD1
TGTGCCTGGGGGGACAGCACACTTCAGCATTTC
CAWGDSTLQHF
>-|TRBJ1-3|TRBV6-6|-
TGTGCCAGCAGCCTACAGGTCTCTGGAAACACCATATATTTT
CASSLQVSGNTIYF
>-|TRBJ2-6|TRBV19|-
TGTGCCAGTAGTATAGGAACCAGCGGCAGCTCTGGGGCCAACGTCCTGACTTTC
CASSIGTSGSSGANVLTF
>-|TRBJ2-3|TRBV7-2|-
TGTGCCAGCAGCTTAGGACCCTTCACAGATACGCAGTATTTT
CASSLGPFTDTQYF
>-|TRBJ1-3|TRBV7-2|-
TGTGCCAGCAGCTCTCAGGGGATGGGAAACACCATATATTTT
CASSSQGMGNTIYF
>-|TRBJ2-7|TRBV15|-
TGTGCCACCAGCAGAGATCGGGGGACTTACGAGCAGTACTTC
CATSRDRGTYEQYF
>-|TRBJ2-7|TRBV4-3|TRBD1
TGCGCCAGCAGCCAAGCAGGGGGTAACACCTACGAGCAGTACTTC
CASSQAGGNTYEQYF
>-|TRBJ1-5|TRBV28|-
TGTGCCAGCAGACACTCGAATCAGCCCCAGCATTTT
CASRHSNQPQHF
>-|TRBJ2-1|TRBV7-2|-
TGTGCCAGCAGCTTAGAGCAGCGGAAGCTCGACAATGAGCAGTTCTTC
CASSLEQRKLDNEQFF
>-|TRBJ2-3|TRBV5-1|-
TGCGCCAGCAGCTACATTCCAGGGCTACGGGGCACAGATACGCAGTATTTT
CASSYIPGLRGTDTQYF
>once|TRBJ2-5|TRBV27|TRBD2
TGTGCCAGCACCTTCTCCGGACTAGCGGGAGAGACCCAGTACTTC
CASTFSGLAGETQYF
>-|TRBJ1-2|TRBV6-5|-
TGTGCCAGCAGTTACGACAGAAGCCGCTATGGCTACACCTTC
CASSYDRSRYGYTF
>-|TRBJ2-7|TRBV4-1|-
TGCGCCAGCAGCCAAAAATCTTACAACTACGAGCAGTACTTC
CASSQKSYNYEQYF
>-|TRBJ1-2|TRBV20-1|-
TGCAGTGCTGCGGAAGGACCTGGCTACACCTTC
CSAAEGPGYTF
>-|TRBJ2-1|TRBV27|TRBD2
TGTGCCAGCAGTTTATCAACGGGAGGGCCGTACAATGAGCAGTTCTTC
CASSLSTGGPYNEQFF
>-|TRBJ1-1|TRBV6-5|-
TGTGCCAGCAGACTACAGGGGAACACTGAAGCTTTCTTT
CASRLQGNTEAFF
>-|TRBJ2-2|TRBV6-5|-
TGTGCCAGCAGTTACCGTATGGGACCCACCGGGGAGCTGTTTTTT
CASSYRMGPTGELFF
>-|TRBJ1-2|TRBV7-9|-
TGTGCCAGCAGCTGGGAGGGGACCCCGCACACCTTC
CASSWEGTPHTF
>-|TRBJ1-4|TRBV27|TRBD1
TGTGCCAGCAGTGCCCGACAGGGTTCATTGAAACTGTTTTTT
CASSARQGSLKLFF
>-|TRBJ2-7|TRBV4-3|TRBD2
TGCGCCAGCAGCCAAGAAATTTGGGACTATGCCTACGAGCAGTACTTC
CASSQEIWDYAYEQYF
>-|TRBJ2-3|TRBV7-9|TRBD2
TGTGCCAGCAGCTTCCTAGCGGGATCCACAGATACGCAGTATTTT
CASSFLAGSTDTQYF
>-|TRBJ2-1|TRBV4-1|-
TGCGCCAGCAGCCAAGATTTCGGTCTACGGCCTCAGGTGGCCTACAATGAGCAGTTCTTC
CASSQDFGLRPQVAYNEQFF
>-|TRBJ2-5|TRBV7-9|TRBD1
TGTGCCAGCAGCTCCCCCGGGACAGGGGAAGAGACCCAGTACTTC
CASSSPGTGEETQYF
>few|TRBJ2-3|TRBV7-3|TRBD1
TGTGCCAGCAGCCCAACTGGACAGGGGGATACGCAGTATTTT
CASSPTGQGDTQYF
>-|TRBJ2-7|TRBV7-2|-
TGTGCCAGCAGCAAGGGCGGGGTCCCCTACGAGCAGTACTTC
CASSKGGVPYEQYF
>once|TRBJ1-2|TRBV6-5|-
TGTGCCAGCAGTTATGAGGGCAGGATGGGCTACACCTTC
CASSYEGRMGYTF
>-|TRBJ2-7|TRBV30|TRBD1
TGTGCCTGGAGTCTAGCCGGGACAGGAGCCTACGAGCAGTACTTC
CAWSLAGTGAYEQYF
>once|TRBJ2-7|TRBV7-9|TRBD2
TGTGCCAGCAGCCGCGTGATGGGCGGGAGGGAAAAGTCAGACGAGCAGTACTTC
CASSRVMGGREKSDEQYF
>-|TRBJ2-1|TRBV11-2|TRBD2
TGTGCCAGCAGTAGCGGGAGCTCCTACAATGAGCAGTTCTTC
CASSSGSSYNEQFF
>-|TRBJ1-1|TRBV6-4|-
TGTGCCAGCAGTGGCGAAGGGGCCGGAACTGAAGCTTTCTTT
CASSGEGAGTEAFF
>-|TRBJ2-2|TRBV9|-
TGTGCCAGCAGCGTAGTCGGGACACTGAACACCGGGGAGCTGTTTTTT
CASSVVGTLNTGELFF
>-|TRBJ2-1|TRBV4-1|TRBD2
TGCGCCAGCAGCCAACTAGTTTGGAGCGGGAGGGAGTTCTTC
CASSQLVWSGREFF
>-|TRBJ2-1|TRBV6-5|TRBD1
TGTGCCAGCAGTTCACCGGGACAGGGCCACAATGAGCAGTTCTTC
CASSSPGQGHNEQFF
>once|TRBJ1-2|TRBV6-1|-
TGTGCCAGCAGGTTTAACACAGGAATGGGGGATGGCTACACCTTC
CASRFNTGMGDGYTF
>-|TRBJ2-3|TRBV7-2|TRBD1
TGTGCCAGCAGCTCTACAGGGGGCCGGTTATTCGGTACGCAGTATTTT
CASSSTGGRLFGTQYF
>-|TRBJ1-1|TRBV12-5|TRBD1
TGTGCTAGTGCCCTACAGGGGGCTGGCACTGAAGCTTTCTTT
CASALQGAGTEAFF
>-|TRBJ2-7|TRBV7-9|-
TGTGCCAGCAGCCACCCCGGGGAGCTCTACGAGCAGTACTTC
CASSHPGELYEQYF
>-|TRBJ2-7|TRBV18|-
TGTGCCAGCTCACCACAGGGGGGACAGACGAGAGAGCAGTACTTC
CASSPQGGQTREQYF
>few|TRBJ1-4|TRBV30|-
TGTGCCTGGAGTCAGGATGGTGAAAAACTGTTTTTT
CAWSQDGEKLFF
>-|TRBJ2-7|TRBV5-5|TRBD2
TGTGCCAGCAGCTCACTATTTTGGACTAGCGGGAGCCCCTACGAGCAGTACTTC
CASSSLFWTSGSPYEQYF
>-|TRBJ2-5|TRBV6-1|-
TGTGCCAGCAGTGAAAGGACTAATTTGGTACGAGTCCAAGAGACCCAGTACTTC
CASSERTNLVRVQETQYF
>-|TRBJ2-7|TRBV14|-
TGTGCCAGCAGCCAAAACGGGGGACGCCACTACGAGCAGTACTTC
CASSQNGGRHYEQYF
>once|TRBJ2-3|TRBV19|TRBD2
TGTGCCAGTAGTAGAGCCGGGACTAGCGGGAGAAGAGATACGCAGTATTTT
CASSRAGTSGRRDTQYF
>-|TRBJ2-2|TRBV19|TRBD1
TGTGCCAGTAGACCCAGGGGGCCCGGGGAGCTGTTTTTT
CASRPRGPGELFF
>-|TRBJ2-5|TRBV29-1|-
TGCAGCGTTGAAGCCAGGCAAGAGACCCAGTACTTC
CSVEARQETQYF
>-|TRBJ2-7|TRBV11-2|TRBD1
TGTGCCAGCAGCTTAAGTTTCGGGACAGGGGGCGGCGAGCAGTACTTC
CASSLSFGTGGGEQYF
>-|TRBJ2-1|TRBV27|-
TGTGCCAGCAGTCCGCTCTCCTACAATGAGCAGTTCTTC
CASSPLSYNEQFF
>-|TRBJ2-1|TRBV7-9|-
TGTGCCAGCAGCCTCCCGGGCCCCGGAGGCGATGAGCAGTTCTTC
CASSLPGPGGDEQFF
>-|TRBJ1-2|TRBV2|-
TGTGCCAGCAGTGAAGCGGATGGGGGCGGCTATGGCTACACCTTC
CASSEADGGGYGYTF
>-|TRBJ1-5|TRBV21-1|-
TGTGCCAGCAGCAATGGAGAAACAGGGTATAGCAATCAGCCCCAGCATTTT
CASSNGETGYSNQPQHF
>-|TRBJ1-2|TRBV25-1|TRBD1
TGTGCCAGCAGTCCCTGGACAGGGGGCTCTTATGGCTACACCTTC
CASSPWTGGSYGYTF
>-|TRBJ1-2|TRBV9|-
TGTGCCAGCCGGCAGCAAGCCGGCTACACCTTC
CASRQQAGYTF
>-|TRBJ1-5|TRBV28|-
TGTGCCAGCAGACAACAGGGCAATCAGCCCCAGCATTTT
CASRQQGNQPQHF